This T cell receptor (beta chain) was sequenced during a study of blood T cell repertoires in COVID-19. In the study overall: PBMCs, B-cell-depleted T cells, or T cells provided the cDNA or gDNA that made up the material.

The CDR3 covers 11 residues. V lost 1 base to trimming and J lost 14 bases, with 9 bases between them. Germline-derived CDR1 and CDR2 are SNHLY and FYNNEI. Study processing details: Amplification of reference gene primers was used by the study to estimate nucleated cell counts. Generated by immunoSEQ multiplex PCR, the TCRdb table keeps only in-frame clones and is missing some. V and J calls plus clone size are reproduced from that table; the DNA served to infer D and trimming. Here the sample spans about 290,000 clones, around four fifths being singletons. Only a few counts were recorded for this clone.

The chain joins TRBV2 to TRBJ2-1; perhaps TRBD2 as D (6 bases). Source material: peripheral blood. This TCR came from a woman between 50 and 59 years old with active or convalescent COVID-19. In DNA, the CDR3 is TGTGCCAGCAGTGAAGTGACTAGAAAGTTCTTC. Protein: CASSEVTRKFF. The whole variable domain, filled in from reference TRBV2 and TRBJ2-1, reads EPEVTQTPSHQVTQMGQEVILRCVPISNHLYFYWYRQILGQKVEFLVSFYNNEISEKSEIFDDQFSVERPDGSNFTLKIRSTKLEDSAMYFCASSEVTRKFFGPGTRLTVL.